A single sample gave rise to the 27 T cell receptor beta chains below, sequenced in a study of early T cells in non-severe SARS-CoV-2 infection. TCRdb analysed the 5' RACE reads with MiXCR anew, one entry per CDR3 protein. The profile shows 20,000 to 25,000 distinct CDR3 sequences, approximately 5% of them singletons. Sequenced material: whole blood. The receptors were sampled from an adult who was a healthcare worker with PCR-confirmed SARS-CoV-2 infection or an uninfected control (not recorded which).

This clonotype was observed at least ten times. The chain employs TRBV6-4 and TRBJ2-2, with D perhaps being TRBD1 or TRBD2 (5 bases each). The length of the CDR3 is 13 residues. CDR1 and CDR2 from the germline V gene are MRHNA and SNTAGT. V dropped 4 bases and J dropped 5 bases, with 8 bases sitting between them. The CDR3 DNA sequence: TGTGCCAGCAGTGTTGAGGGGACCGGGGAGCTGTTTTTT. Translation: CASSVEGTGELFF.

Ten or more counts support this clonotype. The germline gene is not matched at one end of the junction; a read error may be the cause. The V and J genes are TRBV29-1 and TRBJ2-3; 9 bases fit TRBD2. The germline CDR1 and CDR2 sequences are SQVTM and ANQGSEA. The CDR3 is made up of 13 amino acids. The CDR3 loop is CSESGTSRDTQYF. In DNA, the CDR3 is TGCAGCGAATCCGGGACTAGCAGAGATACGCAGTATTTT.

V and J are TRBV28 and TRBJ2-7; TRBD2 agrees at 7 bases. The germline CDR1 and CDR2 sequences are MDHEN and SYDVKM. This CDR3 is 14 amino acids long. The junction had 14 bases not matched to a gene; V was cut back by 10 bases and J by 5 bases. CDR3 nucleotide sequence: TGTGCCATTCCCCCGGGGGGTTTGAACAACGAGCAGTACTTC. Its protein is CAIPPGGLNNEQYF.

The chain joins TRBV28 to TRBJ1-1; unclear D gene. The CDR3 sequence is 11 residues long. The germline gives CDR1 MDHEN, CDR2 SYDVKM. Trimming stripped 4 bases from V and 8 bases from J, with 8 bases between. The CDR3 region has the DNA TGTGCCAGCAGTTGGAGGGAGGAAGCTTTCTTT. This sequence encodes CASSWREEAFF.

Many counts were recorded for this clonotype. The chain joins TRBV20-1 to TRBJ2-7; the D is unclear. In germline, CDR1 is DFQATT, CDR2 SNEGSKA (reference sequence). Trimming cost V 5 bases and J 5 bases, with 10 bases left between them. The CDR3 totals 11 residues. The CDR3: CSAPLYNEQYF. CDR3 DNA: TGCAGTGCTCCCTTGTACAACGAGCAGTACTTC.

This clonotype showed up many times. This rearrangement joins TRBV29-1 to TRBJ2-1; 12 bases map to TRBD1. The CDR3 sequence is 16 residues long. V lost 1 base and J lost 8; bases outside the gene matches: 9. Per the germline V gene, CDR1 is SQVTM and CDR2 is ANQGSEA. CDR3 coding DNA: TGCAGCGTTGAAGCGATGGGGACAGGGGGCAAAGATGAGCAGTTCTTC. Protein: CSVEAMGTGGKDEQFF.

This clonotype was found many times. The chain links TRBV7-6 to TRBJ2-3; D may be TRBD2 (5 bases). Germline assignment: CDR1 SGHVS and CDR2 FNYEAQ. The CDR3 totals 14 residues. V gave up 7 bases and J gave up 2 bases, with 13 bases separating them. CDR3 nucleotide sequence: TGTGCCAGCACCATAGGCGGGCCCACAGATACGCAGTATTTT. Its translation: CASTIGGPTDTQYF.

This chain connects TRBV4-2 to TRBJ1-2; D unclear. V was cut by 1 base and J by 2 bases, with 2 bases left in between. The germline V gene encodes CDR1 LGHNA and CDR2 YNFKEQ. The CDR3 covers 12 residues. The CDR3 loop reads CASSQANYGYTF. CDR3 in DNA: TGTGCCAGCAGCCAAGCCAACTATGGCTACACCTTC.

Many counts were recorded for this clonotype. The chain carries TRBV7-8 and TRBJ2-7; D is unresolved. Per germline, CDR1 SGHVS and CDR2 FQNEAQ. The V end was cut by 2 bases, the J end by 6 bases, with 14 bases between. The CDR3 totals 14 residues. CDR3 loop: CASSLLARRGEQYF. The CDR3 DNA sequence: TGTGCCAGCAGCTTACTCGCCAGACGAGGCGAGCAGTACTTC.

This clonotype was detected ten times or more. The rearrangement joins TRBV2 to TRBJ2-7; D possibly corresponds to TRBD1 (6 bases). The CDR3 has 12 residues. The germline V gene has CDR1 SNHLY and CDR2 FYNNEI. Trimming pared 4 bases from V and 4 bases from J, leaving 8 bases between. This CDR3 reads CASSATGYEQYF. CDR3 sequence (DNA): TGTGCCAGCAGTGCAACAGGGTACGAGCAGTACTTC.

In its sample, this clonotype was seen many times. The J gene is TRBJ2-5, the V gene TRBV7-2, with 9 bases matching TRBD2. Germline V gene sequence: CDR1 SGHTA, CDR2 FQGNSA. CDR3 size: 15 residues. Unmatched junction bases numbered 5, after V lost 2 bases and J lost 4 bases. CDR3 bases: TGTGCCAGCAGCTTAAGGCGGGGGGGCGGAGAGACCCAGTACTTC. Protein product: CASSLRRGGGETQYF.

V usage is TRBV20-1 and J usage is TRBJ1-4; D may be TRBD1 (5 bases). The CDR3 is 16 amino acids. Germline V gene lookup returns CDR1 DFQATT and CDR2 SNEGSKA (reference sequence). V gave up 5 bases and J gave up 2 bases, with 18 bases separating them. For the CDR3, the DNA is TGCAGTGCTTACCAACTAGCAGGGATCACTAATGAAAAACTGTTTTTT. It is translated as CSAYQLAGITNEKLFF.

This clonotype was seen at least ten times. The chain couples TRBV7-9 to TRBJ2-5; 7 positions agree with TRBD2. From germline, CDR1 is SEHNR and CDR2 FQNEAQ (reference sequence). The CDR3 has 14 residues. Trimming removed 4 bases from V and 2 bases from J; junction bases left unmatched: 4. Here the CDR3 DNA reads TGTGCCAGCAGCTACGGGGGAGGGCAAGAGACCCAGTACTTC. Translated, it gives CASSYGGGQETQYF. Using reference TRBV7-9 and TRBJ2-5 for the parts outside the CDR3, the full variable domain is DTGVSQNPRHKITKRGQNVTFRCDPISEHNRLYWYRQTLGQGPEFLTYFQNEAQLEKSRLLSDRFSAERPKGSFSTLEIQRTEQGDSAMYLCASSYGGGQETQYFGPGTRLLVL.

This clonotype was seen more than once but under ten times. The chain links TRBV5-6 to TRBJ1-2; 10 positions match TRBD1. Per germline, CDR1 SGHDT and CDR2 YYEEEE. V was pared by 6 bases and J by 4 bases, with 12 bases of the junction left unmatched. The CDR3 spans 16 residues. The CDR3 reads CASNFGDRGTLYGYTF. CDR3 DNA: TGTGCCAGCAACTTTGGGGACAGGGGAACCCTCTATGGCTACACCTTC.

In this sample, this clonotype turned up many times. The chain has TRBV7-2 and TRBJ1-1, with unresolved D. CDR3 length: 15 amino acids. Germline CDR1 reads SGHTA; CDR2 reads FQGNSA. V lost 1 base, J lost 6 bases, and 15 bases lay in between. CDR3 protein: CASSLGLFGGAEAFF. The CDR3 DNA is TGTGCCAGCAGCTTAGGGTTGTTCGGAGGCGCTGAAGCTTTCTTT.

This clonotype was seen many times. The CDR3 region is CASIRTAAETQYF. CDR3 DNA sequence: TGTGCCAGCATCAGGACCGCTGCAGAGACCCAGTACTTC. The chain combines TRBV28 with TRBJ2-5, with D unresolved. The V and J ends lost 7 bases and 4 bases respectively, with 13 bases between them. The germline V gene has CDR1 MDHEN and CDR2 SYDVKM. CDR3 length: 13 amino acids.

There are many counts of this clonotype. The chain couples TRBV7-6 to TRBJ2-5; D remains unclear. Looked up from germline, CDR1 is SGHVS and CDR2 is FNYEAQ. V shed 8 bases and J shed 0 bases, with 7 bases lying between them. CDR3 length: 12 residues. The CDR3 here is CASALDQETQYF. CDR3 DNA sequence: TGTGCCAGCGCGCTTGACCAAGAGACCCAGTACTTC.

This clonotype was recorded at least ten times. This rearrangement joins TRBV15 to TRBJ2-7; 8 nucleotides match TRBD1. This CDR3 has 14 residues. Per the germline V gene, CDR1 is LNHNV and CDR2 is YYDKDF (reference sequence). The V gene end was trimmed by 5 bases and the J gene end by 1 base; junction bases not matched to a gene: 4. CDR3 in amino acids: CATSRDRTSYEQYF. CDR3 bases: TGTGCCACCAGCCGGGACAGGACGTCCTACGAGCAGTACTTC.

This clonotype was found a few times. The chain joins TRBV20-1 to TRBJ1-1, with D perhaps TRBD1 (5 bases). The CDR3 covers 14 residues. The germline V and J ends were trimmed by 1 base and 0 bases, with 9 bases remaining between them. CDR1 is DFQATT and CDR2 is SNEGSKA in the germline V gene (reference sequence). The CDR3 nucleotides read TGCAGTGCTAGAGTCGACAGCATGAACACTGAAGCTTTCTTT. It specifies CSARVDSMNTEAFF.

This clonotype is deemed medium-sized. The J gene is TRBJ2-7, the V gene TRBV5-1; 8 nucleotides agree with TRBD1. V trimming: 0 bases; J trimming: 6 bases; junction bases outside the gene matches: 2. Germline V CDR1 and CDR2: SGHRS, YFSETQ. The CDR3 spans 13 residues. The CDR3 spells CASSLGTGREQYF. The CDR3 bases are TGCGCCAGCAGCTTGGGGACAGGGCGCGAGCAGTACTTC.

This clonotype was observed many times. This CDR3 is CSAPDRGKGTGELFF. CDR3 DNA sequence: TGCAGTGCTCCCGACAGGGGGAAGGGTACCGGGGAGCTGTTTTTT. This chain uses TRBV20-1 with TRBJ2-2, with 9 nucleotides matching TRBD1. After removal of 5 bases from V and 5 bases from J, the junction contained 9 bases not matched to a gene. This CDR3 spans 15 amino acids. The germline CDR1 and CDR2 sequences are DFQATT and SNEGSKA (reference sequence).

This clonotype was recorded at least ten times. The chain combines TRBV18 with TRBJ1-5, with a tentative D call TRBD1 (6 bases). Deletions cut 2 bases from V and 4 bases from J, with 9 bases between. This CDR3 has 14 amino acids. Germline CDR1 KGHSH, CDR2 LQKENI. CDR3 bases: TGTGCCAGCTCACCAGGGGGCCGGAATCAGCCCCAGCATTTT. As protein: CASSPGGRNQPQHF.

This clonotype was counted a few times. V is TRBV9 and J is TRBJ1-1; D unclear. V was shortened by 0 bases and J by 2 bases, with 5 bases between the two germline ends. Germline V gene sequence: CDR1 SGDLS, CDR2 YYNGEE. CDR3 length: 13 residues. The CDR3 DNA reads TGTGCCAGCAGCGTAGAGGTCAACACTGAAGCTTTCTTT. Its protein is CASSVEVNTEAFF.

This clonotype has a count of ten or more. The chain uses TRBV10-2 and TRBJ2-2, with 10 positions matching TRBD1. The germline V gene encodes CDR1 WSHSY and CDR2 SAAADI. The CDR3 contains 14 residues. Trimming at V came to 5 bases and at J to 4 bases, leaving 1 base not matched to a gene. The chain's CDR3 is CASSRTGGTGELFF. The CDR3 bases are TGCGCCAGCAGTCGGACAGGGGGCACCGGGGAGCTGTTTTTT.

This clonotype was found a few times. The CDR3 region is CAWSDRRIVDGSYEQYF. The DNA of the CDR3 is TGTGCCTGGTCGGACAGGCGTATCGTCGACGGGTCCTACGAGCAGTACTTC. J is TRBJ2-7 and V is TRBV30; 7 bases match TRBD1. Germline loops: CDR1 GTSNPN, CDR2 SVGIG (reference sequence). The ends lost 5 bases at V and 1 base at J; junction bases unmatched: 17. This CDR3 spans 17 amino acids.

This clonotype was found many times. V usage is TRBV6-5 and J usage is TRBJ2-7, with D tentatively TRBD1 (6 bases). CDR1 and CDR2 from the germline V gene are MNHEY and SVGAGI. The CDR3 is made up of 15 amino acids. The V gene lost 5 bases and the J gene lost 4 bases, with 18 bases spanning the gap. CDR3 amino acids: CASSPWGTSGYEQYF. In DNA form, the CDR3 reads TGTGCCAGCAGTCCTTGGGGGACATCCGGTTACGAGCAGTACTTC.

This clonotype was found many times. V usage is TRBV12-3 or TRBV12-4 and J usage is TRBJ1-2; TRBD1 matches at 9 bases. V gave up 6 bases and J gave up 3 bases; unmatched junction bases: 14. The CDR3 has 17 amino acids. CDR3 DNA sequence: TGTGCCAGCAGCACTTGGGACAGGGTGATGATTGACTATGGCTACACCTTC. This sequence encodes CASSTWDRVMIDYGYTF.